This is a list of T cell receptor beta chains from one sample in a study of response to subunit inactivated influenza vaccine. MiXCR, applied by TCRdb to the RT-PCR reads, yields one record per CDR3 protein. The repertoire includes about 540,000 distinct CDR3 sequences, approximately 20% of them detected once, and under 3.5% sits in the top ten. These records were also assigned to another study, of T cells expressing NK-cell markers.

Sequences were derived from CD4+ T cells sorted from PBMCs, sampled 11 to 12 days after vaccination. All receptors come from a man over 45 who received an inactivated influenza vaccine. The CDR3 runs from the conserved cysteine through the conserved F or W. The D gene is left open where the match is weak. For some rows the clone size is stated as once, few or many, or as a class when expanded; others skip it.

d_call	clone_size	v_call	j_call	cdr3_aa	cdr3_nt
.	.	TRBV20-1	TRBJ2-7	CSALGVQQYEQYF	TGCAGTGCTTTAGGGGTACAGCAATACGAGCAGTACTTC
.	.	TRBV5-1	TRBJ2-2	CASSPGLLSGELFF	TGCGCCAGCAGCCCGGGACTCCTGTCCGGGGAGCTGTTTTTT
TRBD1	.	TRBV7-9	TRBJ1-1	CASGDRGMNTEAFF	TGTGCCAGCGGGGACAGGGGAATGAACACTGAAGCTTTCTTT
TRBD2	.	TRBV4-3	TRBJ2-1	CASSHGLAGYNEQFF	TGCGCCAGCAGCCATGGACTAGCGGGTTACAATGAGCAGTTCTTC
.	.	TRBV20-1	TRBJ1-1	CSARRVLNTEAFF	TGCAGTGCTAGACGAGTCCTGAACACTGAAGCTTTCTTT
.	few	TRBV28	TRBJ1-2	CASSSRYGYTF	TGTGCCAGCAGTTCCAGATATGGCTACACCTTC
.	few	TRBV5-6	TRBJ2-4	CASSPPAGQILAKNIQYF	TGTGCCAGCAGCCCTCCGGCCGGACAAATACTAGCCAAAAACATTCAGTACTTC
.	few	TRBV29-1	TRBJ1-1	CSVIDGGGFEAFF	TGCAGCGTAATAGACGGAGGGGGGTTCGAAGCTTTCTTT
.	few	TRBV4-2	TRBJ2-3	CARLLTPGHTDTQYF	TGTGCCAGACTTCTTACCCCTGGTCATACGGATACGCAGTATTTT
.	.	TRBV7-9	TRBJ2-1	CASSLMSVGKHNEQFF	TGTGCCAGCAGCTTGATGTCTGTTGGGAAGCACAATGAGCAGTTCTTC
.	few	TRBV27	TRBJ2-1	CASSPGPGFFDEQFF	TGTGCCAGCAGTCCCGGACCAGGCTTCTTCGATGAGCAGTTCTTC
.	few	TRBV10-3	TRBJ2-3	CAISEGGTTQYF	TGTGCCATCAGTGAGGGGGGTACTACGCAGTATTTT
.	.	TRBV5-1	TRBJ2-5	CASSLQGNQDTQYF	TGCGCCAGCAGCTTACAGGGTAACCAAGATACCCAGTACTTC
.	.	TRBV9	TRBJ2-7	CASSTGTEPYEQYF	TGTGCCAGCAGCACTGGGACGGAGCCCTACGAGCAGTACTTC
TRBD2	.	TRBV25-1	TRBJ2-3	CASSASSGRSTDTQYF	TGTGCCAGCAGTGCTTCTAGCGGGCGTAGCACAGATACGCAGTATTTT
.	few	TRBV9	TRBJ2-5	CASSYDVGGRETQYF	TGTGCCAGCAGCTATGATGTCGGGGGTCGGGAGACCCAGTACTTC
TRBD1	.	TRBV6-1	TRBJ1-1	CASRGTGLNTEAFF	TGTGCCAGCAGGGGGACAGGGTTGAACACTGAAGCTTTCTTT
TRBD2	few	TRBV2	TRBJ2-1	CASSEYLWLAGYNEQFF	TGTGCCAGCAGTGAATATTTGTGGCTAGCGGGGTACAATGAGCAGTTCTTC
TRBD1	.	TRBV12-3/TRBV12-4	TRBJ1-4	CASRGQATNEKLFF	TGTGCCAGCAGGGGACAGGCAACTAATGAAAAACTGTTTTTT
.	few	TRBV10-3	TRBJ2-3	CAVGGGTDTQYF	TGTGCCGTGGGAGGAGGCACAGATACGCAGTATTTT
.	many	TRBV20-1	TRBJ2-7	CSARGRGRSYEQYF	TGCAGTGCTAGAGGCCGGGGGCGATCCTACGAGCAGTACTTC
.	once	TRBV6-1	TRBJ2-5	CASRQSGSETQYF	TGTGCCAGCAGGCAGTCAGGGTCAGAGACCCAGTACTTC